One and the same sample provided the 13 T cell receptor beta chains below, sequenced in a study of T cell repertoires in cytomegalovirus infection. TCRdb called the reads again in MiXCR, with one record for every CDR3 protein. The sample yields hundreds of thousands of distinct CDR3 sequences, roughly 36% seen once. Sequenced material: PBMCs. The receptors come from a human donor in good health (CMV status not recorded). Some clones in this sample may be carry-over from other donors' samples.

This clonotype has a handful of counts. The V and J genes are TRBV20-1 and TRBJ1-2; D is possibly TRBD1 (6 bases). This CDR3 spans 12 amino acids. The V gene's germline CDR1 is DFQATT and CDR2 SNEGSKA (reference sequence). Deletions cut 6 bases from V and 2 bases from J, with 10 bases between. The CDR3, as DNA: TGCAGTGCGGTAACAGGGAACTATGGCTACACCTTC. Translated: CSAVTGNYGYTF.

This clonotype turned up a few times. The gene calls are TRBV6-6 and TRBJ2-7; the match to TRBD2 covers 7 bases. Germline V gives CDR1 MNHNY, CDR2 SVGAGI (reference sequence). CDR3 length: 13 amino acids. The junction had 5 bases not matched to a gene; V was cut back by 4 bases and J by 5 bases. The CDR3 region is CASSWAGADEQYF. The CDR3 coding sequence is TGTGCCAGCAGTTGGGCGGGAGCTGACGAGCAGTACTTC.

The genes are TRBV7-4 and TRBJ1-6; TRBD1 might be the D (5 bases). The germline V gene encodes CDR1 SGHVT and CDR2 SQSDAQ. The CDR3 length is 16 residues. V gave up 6 bases and J gave up 10 bases, with 22 bases separating them. The CDR3 DNA reads as TGTGCCAGCAGACTCCCGCTCGGGCAGGGCTGGTCACCCCTCCACTTT. Translated: CASRLPLGQGWSPLHF.

The table lists this clonotype with a few counts. The CDR3, as DNA: TGTGCCAGCAGACTTACTAGCGGGAGTCGAGAGACCCAGTACTTC. Encoded protein: CASRLTSGSRETQYF. The chain carries TRBV7-6 and TRBJ2-5, with 11 nucleotides matching TRBD2. This CDR3 spans 15 amino acids. V was clipped by 6 bases and J by 4 bases; unmatched bases: 7. Per germline, CDR1 SGHVS and CDR2 FNYEAQ.

V is TRBV5-5 and J is TRBJ2-7, with D perhaps given as TRBD1 or TRBD2 (6 bases each). Germline V CDR1 and CDR2: SGHKS, YYEKEE (reference sequence). The CDR3 length is 14 residues. Trimming removed 3 bases at V and 6 bases at J, with 16 bases between. The CDR3 here is CASSSRPGAGEQYF. The CDR3, as DNA: TGTGCCAGCAGCTCCCGACCGGGGGCAGGCGAGCAGTACTTC.

This clonotype has ten or more counts. The rearrangement joins TRBV4-2 to TRBJ1-4; the D gene is possibly TRBD1 (5 bases). This CDR3 contains 14 residues. Trimming removed 0 bases from V and 10 bases from J, with 12 bases in between. The germline V gene has CDR1 LGHNA and CDR2 YNFKEQ. The CDR3 DNA reads as TGTGCCAGCAGCCAAGATAACGGGGACCGAAAACTGTTTTTT. This encodes CASSQDNGDRKLFF.

This chain uses TRBV20-1 with TRBJ1-2; D is ambiguous. V was pared by 2 bases and J by 2 bases, with 12 bases between. The CDR3 totals 14 residues. Germline V gene lookup returns CDR1 DFQATT and CDR2 SNEGSKA (reference sequence). This CDR3 is CSARWQAENYGYTF. CDR3 nucleotides: TGCAGTGCTAGATGGCAGGCCGAAAACTATGGCTACACCTTC.

This clonotype was counted between two and nine times. The chain joins TRBV20-1 to TRBJ2-1; TRBD2 aligns across 13 bases. CDR3 size: 18 residues. The V and J ends lost 5 bases and 8 bases, in that order; junction bases with no gene match: 18. Germline V gene data show CDR1 as DFQATT and CDR2 as SNEGSKA (reference sequence). As DNA, the CDR3 is TGCAGTGCTCAAGAACTAGGCCCGACTAGCGGGAGGTGGGATGAGCAGTTCTTC. Translating it yields CSAQELGPTSGRWDEQFF.

To note about this clonotype: A much more abundant neighbour one base away suggests this may be a read error. The chain recombines TRBV7-2 with TRBJ2-3; no reliable D call. The CDR3 has 13 amino acids. Germline CDR1 is SGHTA and CDR2 is FQGNSA. In nucleotides, the CDR3 is TGTGCCAGCAGCTCCAAAATCACAGATACGAAGTATTTT. It yields the protein CASSSKITDTKYF.

There are a few counts of this clonotype. This chain joins TRBV27 and TRBJ2-7; D may be TRBD2 (5 bases). Germline V CDR1 and CDR2: MNHEY, SMNVEV (reference sequence). This CDR3 comprises 11 residues. V dropped 8 bases and J dropped 2 bases, with 7 bases sitting between them. The CDR3 nucleotides are TGTGCCAGCGGGAGTGCCTACGAGCAGTACTTC. Translated, it gives CASGSAYEQYF.

The chain combines TRBV5-1 with TRBJ2-1; 10 positions match TRBD2. Germline V CDR1 and CDR2: SGHRS, YFSETQ. CDR3 length equals 19 residues. Losses at the gene ends were 4 bases for V and 0 bases for J; bases not matched to a gene: 13. The CDR3 reads CASSDTGTSVTTSYNEQFF. The CDR3 coding sequence is TGCGCCAGCAGCGATACCGGGACTAGCGTGACTACCTCCTACAATGAGCAGTTCTTC.

The CDR3 DNA reads TGTGCCAGTAGTAGACAGTGTGTGGGTGCCAATCAGCCCCAGCATTTT. Residues: CASSRQCVGANQPQHF. This sequence joins TRBV19 and TRBJ1-5, with a tentative D call TRBD1 (5 bases). This CDR3 is 16 amino acids long. The germline CDR1 and CDR2 sequences are LNHDA and SQIVND (reference sequence). The V end lost 4 bases, the J end lost 3 bases, and 16 bases lay between the germline ends.

The rearrangement uses TRBV7-6 and TRBJ1-2; D unresolved. The germline V gene encodes CDR1 SGHVS and CDR2 FNYEAQ. This CDR3 region has 13 residues. Trimming took off 1 base at V and 7 bases at J, with 10 bases between the two ends. The CDR3: CASSLGPGTGYTF. CDR3 DNA sequence: TGTGCCAGCAGCTTAGGGCCGGGCACTGGCTACACCTTC.